What follows is one T cell receptor beta chain and its context. The antigen is not known. Germline CDR1 SGHNT, CDR2 YYREEE (reference sequence). The CDR3 has 13 residues. Trimming left V 2 bases short and J 2 bases short, with 8 bases between. Clones were sequenced by immunoSEQ multiplex PCR, and TCRdb holds only the in-frame ones, with some missing. Among around 50,000 clones listed, roughly 90% were seen once. The data stem from a study of graft-versus-host responses after intestinal transplantation. Study summary: Recipients were all induced with anti-thymocyte globulin, then given tacrolimus and steroids for 2 to 4 years.

Study findings and constraints: Early declines in HvG clones that occurred post-transplant were associated with peak circulating GvH clone levels.

The sequencing used PBMCs, collected 26 days after transplant. This sequence joins TRBV5-4 and TRBJ2-7; no clear D. This sequence was found in a human patient who received an intestinal transplant, so some T cells may come from the graft donor. The CDR3 here is CASSFDTAYEQYF. The CDR3 DNA sequence: TGTGCCAGCAGCTTCGACACAGCCTACGAGCAGTACTTC.